The sequence of this T cell receptor (beta chain) was determined in a study of blood T cell repertoires in COVID-19. Study-wide background: Some COVID-19 samples were acute and others convalescent; all came from the United States, Italy and Spain.

Original processing methods: Reference gene primer amplification gave estimated nucleated cell counts. Libraries were prepared by immunoSEQ multiplex PCR; TCRdb keeps only in-frame clonotypes and omits some of them. That table gives V, J and clone size, and the DNA gave D and trimming. Counted here are about 270,000 clones, 80% to 90% occurring once; the ten biggest clones make up over 2%. The CDR3 covers 16 residues. Germline loops: CDR1 SGHDN, CDR2 FVKESK. V gave up 4 bases and J gave up 6 bases, with 21 bases separating them. Clinical history reported by participants formed the basis on which cohorts were assigned. Donors in Cohort 3 counted as recovered after two negative PCRs, clearance, or symptom resolution.

This TCR was recovered from a woman aged 18-29 years who had recovered from COVID-19. The sample consisted of PBMCs or T cells enriched from blood (not recorded which). The chain couples TRBV14 to TRBJ1-2, with D perhaps matching TRBD1 (5 bases). This CDR3 reads CASSRRSLDSLNGYTF. CDR3 DNA: TGTGCCAGCAGCCGAAGATCCCTCGACAGTCTTAATGGCTACACCTTC.